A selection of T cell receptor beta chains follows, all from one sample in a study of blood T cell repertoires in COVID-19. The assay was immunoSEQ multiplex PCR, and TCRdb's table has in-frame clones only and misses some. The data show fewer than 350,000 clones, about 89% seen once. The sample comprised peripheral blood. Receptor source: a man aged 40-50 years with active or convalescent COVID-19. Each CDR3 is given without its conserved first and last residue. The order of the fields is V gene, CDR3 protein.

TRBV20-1	SASSSSDEQF
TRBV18	ASSPPTSYETQY
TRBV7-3	ASSLLDTTTGELF
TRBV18	ASSPETGMAEAF
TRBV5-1	ASSSLGGSTEAF
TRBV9	ASSVGSGTGEQY
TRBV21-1	ASSNELGHLFSYEQY
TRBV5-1	ASSLGGIGTGNTIY
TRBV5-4	ASSLAGRQLNTEAF
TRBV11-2	ASSSQAGYNSPLH
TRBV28	ASSFPREGTSGGDTDTQY
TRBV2	ASSYRGPSEQY
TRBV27	ASSFRRDNSPLH
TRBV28	ASTGGHEQY
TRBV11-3	ASSFGGLVETQY
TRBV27	ASSLGSGITGELF
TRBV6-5	ASSRGGGTEAF
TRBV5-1	ASSPSTEFAEAF
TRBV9	ASSRDRRNEKLF
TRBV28	ASAGGNYGYT
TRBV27	ASRGGIMNTEAF
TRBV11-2	ASSLGPTGDTEAF
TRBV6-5	ASSRDWQSGELF
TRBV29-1	SVDAVDTQYEQY
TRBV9	ASSVANQPGQTNTEAF
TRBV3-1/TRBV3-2	ASSQMRAEGEQF
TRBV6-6	ASSPGLAGGRQETQY
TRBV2	ASSGNGRVGTEAF
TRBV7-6	ASSLSGGAYNEQF
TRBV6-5	ASSYTRSADTDTQY
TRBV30	AWSVRTRTYNEQF
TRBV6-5	ASSYSLAGYEQY
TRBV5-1	ASSLRQGGNEQY
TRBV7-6	ASSLSGGRETQY